This TCR beta chain was recovered during a study of T cell responses to AZD1222 COVID-19 vaccine. Findings and caveats of the study: Repertoires were sampled only after the peak T cell response.

This CDR3 has 10 amino acids. V shed 5 bases and J shed 5 bases, with 1 base lying between them. Germline values: CDR1 SGHAT, CDR2 FQNNGV. Assay: immunoSEQ multiplex PCR; the TCRdb copy retains only in-frame clones and omits some. This table has 100,000 to 150,000 clones, about nine tenths appearing once. This clone has only one observation. The antigen is not known. This TCR came from an adult who received the AZD1222 COVID-19 vaccine. The sequencing here drew on peripheral blood, taken 28 days after the second AZD1222 dose. V gene TRBV11-2 combines with J gene TRBJ2-1; the D is unclear. The CDR3 loop reads CASSHNEQFF. The CDR3 DNA follows: TGTGCCAGCAGCCACAATGAGCAGTTCTTC. Filled out from reference TRBV11-2 and TRBJ2-1, the complete variable domain reads EAGVAQSPRYKIIEKRQSVAFWCNPISGHATLYWYQQILGQGPKLLIQFQNNGVVDDSQLPKDRFSAERLKGVDSTLKIQPAKLEDSAVYLCASSHNEQFFGPGTRLTVL.